What follows are 30 T cell receptor beta chains derived from one specimen sequenced in a study of immune cell composition in non-small cell lung cancer. Normal lung was taken at the farthest possible site, at least 3 cm from tumour. Profiled with immunoSEQ multiplex PCR; TCRdb holds only in-frame clones, not every one. Here the sample spans 4,500 to 5,500 clones, approximately 72% being singletons. Specimen: non-adjacent lung tissue. All receptors derive from a human donor with non-small cell lung cancer.

This clone has just a few counts. The chain combines TRBV7-3 with TRBJ2-7; 8 positions agree with TRBD1. Germline assignment: CDR1 SGHTA and CDR2 FQGTGA. The CDR3 contains 13 residues. The trim removed 2 bases at V and 4 bases at J, leaving 1 base unmatched. The CDR3 nucleotides read TGTGCCAGCAGCTTAGACAGGGGTTACGAGCAGTACTTC. This sequence encodes CASSLDRGYEQYF.

This chain links TRBV9 with TRBJ1-1; 7 nucleotides agree with TRBD1. There are 15 residues in the CDR3. The junction had 8 bases not matched to a gene; V was cut back by 4 bases and J by 2 bases. Germline values: CDR1 SGDLS, CDR2 YYNGEE. The chain's CDR3 is CASSLEDRHNTEAFF. CDR3 bases: TGTGCCAGCAGCCTTGAGGACAGGCATAACACTGAAGCTTTCTTT.

The chain carries TRBV2 and TRBJ2-3; D is unresolved. Germline V gene sequence: CDR1 SNHLY, CDR2 FYNNEI. V shed 7 bases and J shed 6 bases, with 5 bases lying between them. The CDR3 has 10 amino acids. The CDR3 here is CASMGDTQYF. As DNA, the CDR3 is TGTGCCAGCATGGGCGATACGCAGTATTTT.

The sample holds a few counts of this clone. The chain links TRBV29-1 to TRBJ2-5, with a tentative D call TRBD2 (5 bases). Germline CDR1 is SQVTM and CDR2 is ANQGSEA. V shed 1 base and J shed 5 bases, with 11 bases lying between them. The CDR3 extends over 13 amino acids. Here the CDR3 reads CSVEVASRETQYF. In DNA form, the CDR3 reads TGCAGCGTTGAAGTCGCTAGCAGGGAGACCCAGTACTTC.

The rearrangement joins TRBV4-2 to TRBJ1-1, with D maybe TRBD1 (5 bases). This CDR3 has 12 residues. Germline V gene sequence: CDR1 LGHNA, CDR2 YNFKEQ. Deletions cut 4 bases from V and 11 bases from J, with 14 bases between. The CDR3 nucleotides are TGTGCCAGCAGCCCACCGGGTCAGGGCGCTTTCTTT. This encodes CASSPPGQGAFF.

The chain is built from TRBV28 and TRBJ2-2; 9 bases are a match to TRBD2. V was clipped by 5 bases and J by 6 bases; unmatched bases: 7. CDR3 length equals 15 residues. Per germline, CDR1 MDHEN and CDR2 SYDVKM. CDR3 in DNA: TGTGCCAGCAGTATCACTAGCGGGCCCCCCGGGGAGCTGTTTTTT. This translates into CASSITSGPPGELFF.

In this sample, this clone turned up once. The rearrangement links TRBV2 to TRBJ2-7; no reliable D call. Germline assignment: CDR1 SNHLY and CDR2 FYNNEI. The CDR3 is made up of 13 amino acids. Trimming left V 5 bases short and J 6 bases short, with 14 bases between. CDR3 in DNA: TGTGCCAGCAGTCCTTTCCTGATCGGCGAGCAGTACTTC. Protein product: CASSPFLIGEQYF.

The V call is TRBV7-9, the J call TRBJ2-1, with 9 bases identical to TRBD1. The ends lost 5 bases at V and 4 bases at J; junction bases unmatched: 6. The CDR3 is 15 residues long. The V gene's germline CDR1 is SEHNR and CDR2 FQNEAQ (reference sequence). This CDR3 is CASSKTGGAYNEQFF. The CDR3 coding sequence is TGTGCCAGCAGCAAAACAGGGGGCGCTTACAATGAGCAGTTCTTC.

The J gene is TRBJ2-1, the V gene TRBV7-9; possible D gene TRBD2, 6 bases. Germline V gives CDR1 SEHNR, CDR2 FQNEAQ (reference sequence). This CDR3 has 14 amino acids. V shed 11 bases and J shed 0 bases, with 14 bases lying between them. The CDR3 DNA is TGTGCCGGGGAAAAGGGACTCTCCTACAATGAGCAGTTCTTC. Residues: CAGEKGLSYNEQFF.

By proportion, this clone is medium-sized. The gene calls are TRBV6-1 and TRBJ1-2, with unresolved D. The V gene lost 10 bases and the J gene lost 0 bases, with 12 bases spanning the gap. The CDR3 extends over 13 amino acids. Per germline, CDR1 MNHNS and CDR2 SASEGT. In DNA form, the CDR3 reads TGTGCCATCTCGACGGACTCTAACTATGGCTACACCTTC. Translating it yields CAISTDSNYGYTF.

This sequence joins TRBV18 and TRBJ1-1; tentatively, D is TRBD1 (5 bases). This CDR3 has 15 residues. The V end was cut by 3 bases, the J end by 5 bases, with 16 bases between. Per the germline V gene, CDR1 is KGHSH and CDR2 is LQKENI. Written as DNA, the CDR3 is TGTGCCAGCTCACCGGCGAGTACGGGGGGAACTGAAGCTTTCTTT. This gives the protein CASSPASTGGTEAFF. The whole variable domain, remainder taken from reference TRBV18 and TRBJ1-1, is NAGVMQNPRHLVRRRGQEARLRCSPMKGHSHVYWYRQLPEEGLKFMVYLQKENIIDESGMPKERFSAEFPKEGPSILRIQQVVRGDSAAYFCASSPASTGGTEAFFGQGTRLTVV.

This sequence joins TRBV9 and TRBJ1-2, with 8 bases lining up with TRBD1. CDR1 and CDR2 (germline): SGDLS, YYNGEE. The CDR3 has 17 amino acids. V lost 3 bases and J lost 4; bases outside the gene matches: 14. The CDR3 sequence is CASSESWQGARVYGYTF. Here the CDR3 DNA reads TGTGCCAGCAGCGAGAGCTGGCAGGGGGCAAGGGTCTATGGCTACACCTTC.

The J gene is TRBJ2-7, the V gene TRBV7-2, with TRBD1 matching over 8 bases. The CDR3 is 15 residues long. With 1 base clipped from V and 4 bases from J, the junction kept 6 bases outside the gene matches. Germline V gene data show CDR1 as SGHTA and CDR2 as FQGNSA. The chain's CDR3 is CASSLGQGSLYEQYF. As DNA, the CDR3 is TGTGCCAGCAGCTTAGGACAGGGGAGCTTGTACGAGCAGTACTTC.

V gene TRBV4-1 combines with J gene TRBJ1-6; D is possibly TRBD1 (5 bases). Germline V gene sequence: CDR1 MGHRA, CDR2 YSYEKL. The CDR3 is made up of 20 amino acids. V lost 2 bases, J lost 4 bases, and 24 bases lay in between. The CDR3 sequence is CASSQPRGGVLGFYNSPLHF. DNA for the CDR3: TGCGCCAGCAGCCAACCCCGGGGGGGGGTCCTAGGGTTTTATAATTCACCCCTCCACTTT.

This chain connects TRBV7-8 to TRBJ2-3; TRBD2 is a possible D gene (7 bases). Germline CDR1 and CDR2: SGHVS and FQNEAQ. V gave up 4 bases and J gave up 5 bases, with 10 bases separating them. The CDR3 runs to 13 residues. CDR3 residues: CASSSGGLDTQYF. CDR3 coding DNA: TGTGCCAGCAGCTCGGGGGGCTTAGATACGCAGTATTTT.

The chain employs TRBV11-2 and TRBJ2-5; D perhaps matches TRBD1 (6 bases). CDR1 SGHAT and CDR2 FQNNGV come from the germline V gene. This CDR3 is built from 14 residues. V was trimmed by 5 bases and J by 0 bases, leaving 10 bases between them. As DNA, the CDR3 is TGTGCCAGCAGCGTGGACAGCCACCAAGAGACCCAGTACTTC. It yields the protein CASSVDSHQETQYF.

The chain employs TRBV7-6 and TRBJ2-1; 9 nucleotides match TRBD2. The length of the CDR3 is 16 residues. Germline CDR1 SGHVS, CDR2 FNYEAQ. The junction had 5 bases not matched to a gene; V was cut back by 1 base and J by 4 bases. The CDR3 region has the DNA TGTGCCAGCAGCTTAGTGGGTAGCGGGGGTTACAATGAGCAGTTCTTC. Translated: CASSLVGSGGYNEQFF.

This rearrangement joins TRBV11-1 to TRBJ2-7; perhaps TRBD2 as D (6 bases). CDR3 length: 15 amino acids. Trimming stripped 4 bases from V and 5 bases from J, with 18 bases between. CDR1 is SGHAT and CDR2 is FQDESV in the germline V gene (reference sequence). The CDR3 is CASSSGSPTLNEQYF. The CDR3 nucleotides read TGTGCCAGCAGCTCCGGGAGCCCCACCCTCAACGAGCAGTACTTC.

The genes are TRBV5-1 and TRBJ1-6; D uncertain. Germline V gives CDR1 SGHRS, CDR2 YFSETQ. CDR3 length equals 12 residues. The V end was cut by 6 bases, the J end by 7 bases, with 8 bases between. This CDR3 is CASKAGNSPLHF. The CDR3 coding sequence is TGCGCCAGCAAGGCGGGCAATTCACCCCTCCACTTT.

The chain couples TRBV5-1 to TRBJ2-1, with D possibly matching TRBD1 (5 bases). From germline, CDR1 is SGHRS and CDR2 YFSETQ. This CDR3 has 15 residues. V lost 0 bases, J lost 4 bases, and 11 bases lay in between. CDR3 protein: CASSLVWGSYNEQFF. CDR3 in DNA: TGCGCCAGCAGCTTGGTGTGGGGCTCTTACAATGAGCAGTTCTTC.

In its sample, this clone was seen a few times. This chain links TRBV6-5 with TRBJ2-7; the match to TRBD1 covers 8 bases. Germline trimming cut 6 bases from V and 3 bases from J; bases unmatched to any gene: 7. The germline gives CDR1 MNHEY, CDR2 SVGAGI. The CDR3 is 14 amino acids. The CDR3 DNA sequence: TGTGCCAGCAGCAGGACAGGGAGCTACTACGAGCAGTACTTC. Amino acids: CASSRTGSYYEQYF.

The genes are TRBV4-3 and TRBJ2-2; D uncertain. The CDR3 extends over 14 amino acids. V lost 0 bases, J lost 6 bases, and 8 bases lay in between. Germline lookup yields CDR1 LGHNA and CDR2 YSLEER. The CDR3 region is CASSQEARAGELFF. The CDR3 DNA sequence: TGCGCCAGCAGCCAAGAGGCCCGGGCCGGGGAGCTGTTTTTT.

This clone was counted once. The chain uses TRBV7-8 and TRBJ2-7, with a tentative D call TRBD2 (6 bases). Germline CDR1 SGHVS, CDR2 FQNEAQ. The V gene lost 8 bases and the J gene lost 0 bases, with 11 bases spanning the gap. The CDR3 length is 13 residues. The CDR3 spells CASLRDFSYEQYF. The DNA for the CDR3 is TGTGCCAGCCTCCGGGACTTCTCCTACGAGCAGTACTTC.

This clone was detected a few times. The chain recombines TRBV5-1 with TRBJ2-1; 13 bases align to TRBD2. Germline-derived CDR1 and CDR2 are SGHRS and YFSETQ. V trimming: 3 bases; J trimming: 8 bases; junction bases outside the gene matches: 11. The CDR3 is 17 residues long. CDR3 bases: TGCGCCAGCAGCTCATCCCGGACTAGCGGGAGCTCGGATGAGCAGTTCTTC. Protein product: CASSSSRTSGSSDEQFF.

The gene calls are TRBV11-2 and TRBJ2-2; weak D call: TRBD2 (5 bases). There are 15 residues in the CDR3. Germline values: CDR1 SGHAT, CDR2 FQNNGV. Trimming shortened V by 4 bases and J by 6 bases, and 15 bases separated the two germline ends. The CDR3 DNA reads TGTGCCAGCAGCTCCTACCTAGCCCGCCCCGGGGAGCTGTTTTTT. It translates to CASSSYLARPGELFF.

The CDR3 protein is CAISETDNSGNTIYF. In nucleotides, the CDR3 is TGTGCCATCAGTGAGACGGACAACTCTGGAAACACCATATATTTT. The rearrangement joins TRBV10-3 to TRBJ1-3; tentative D call: TRBD1 (5 bases). This CDR3 is 15 amino acids long. Trimming took off 2 bases at V and 0 bases at J, with 8 bases between the two ends. The germline gives CDR1 ENHRY, CDR2 SYGVKD.

V usage is TRBV9 and J usage is TRBJ2-5; D might be TRBD1 (6 bases). The ends were cut back, 6 bases at V and 2 bases at J, with 17 bases in the middle. The CDR3 extends over 15 amino acids. CDR1 SGDLS and CDR2 YYNGEE come from the germline V gene. The CDR3 coding sequence is TGTGCCAGCACGAGGCAGGGCAGGGGACAAGAGACCCAGTACTTC. This encodes CASTRQGRGQETQYF.

This clone is large by share. The CDR3 here is CASSLGSGAGTNSPLHF. DNA of the CDR3: TGTGCCAGCAGCTTAGGTAGTGGGGCGGGGACTAATTCACCCCTCCACTTT. The chain couples TRBV5-4 to TRBJ1-6, with D possibly TRBD1 on 5 matching bases. This CDR3 is 17 amino acids long. CDR1 SGHNT and CDR2 YYREEE come from the germline V gene (reference sequence). Trimming took 2 bases from V and 6 from J, leaving 18 bases between them. The whole variable domain, filled in from reference TRBV5-4 and TRBJ1-6, reads ETGVTQSPTHLIKTRGQQVTLRCSSQSGHNTVSWYQQALGQGPQFIFQYYREEENGRGNFPPRFSGLQFPNYSSELNVNALELDDSALYLCASSLGSGAGTNSPLHFGNGTRLTVT.

The chain employs TRBV7-3 and TRBJ2-6; D is unresolved. Trimming took 2 bases from V and 4 from J, leaving 12 bases between them. The CDR3 length is 16 residues. Germline CDR1 reads SGHTA; CDR2 reads FQGTGA. The CDR3 here is CASSLGVSTGANVLTF. The CDR3 bases are TGTGCCAGCAGCTTAGGTGTAAGCACCGGGGCCAACGTCCTGACTTTC.

In its sample, this clone was seen once. The V gene is TRBV9, the J gene TRBJ2-3, with D perhaps matching TRBD2 (5 bases). The CDR3 runs to 14 residues. CDR1 is SGDLS and CDR2 is YYNGEE in the germline V gene. The ends were cut back, 2 bases at V and 8 bases at J, with 15 bases in the middle. The CDR3 DNA sequence: TGTGCCAGCAGCGTCGGCGGGTCGCAGGTTACGCAGTATTTT. This translates into CASSVGGSQVTQYF.